These 31 T cell receptor beta chains originate from one sample sequenced in a study of blood T cell repertoires in COVID-19. Here immunoSEQ multiplex PCR was the method, and the copy in TCRdb shows in-frame clones only, minus some. The sample has about 340,000 clones; around four fifths are singletons. Sequencing was carried out using peripheral blood. These receptors were obtained from a man younger than 40 with active or convalescent COVID-19.

The rearrangement links TRBV19 to TRBJ2-7, with D tentatively TRBD1 (5 bases). CDR1 is LNHDA, CDR2 SQIVND, per germline (reference sequence). The CDR3 contains 13 residues. The germline V and J ends were trimmed by 5 bases and 2 bases, with 10 bases remaining between them. In DNA form, the CDR3 reads TGTGCCAGTAGTTGGACAAGGACCTACGAGCAGTACTTC. Protein: CASSWTRTYEQYF.

This clone was seen more than once but under ten times. V is TRBV12-5 and J is TRBJ2-1, with 11 nucleotides matching TRBD2. Germline-derived CDR1 and CDR2 are LGHNT and FRNRAP. V shed 1 base, J shed 1 base, and the junction held 18 bases outside the gene matches. CDR3 length: 22 amino acids. CDR3 amino acids: CASGLGSTVAGGPEVSYNEQFF. CDR3 DNA sequence: TGTGCTAGTGGTTTGGGGTCCACCGTAGCGGGAGGGCCGGAGGTATCCTACAATGAGCAGTTCTTC.

This clone appeared once. The chain employs TRBV7-2 and TRBJ2-5; 15 bases map to TRBD2. CDR1 and CDR2 from the germline V gene are SGHTA and FQGNSA. Trimming cost V 5 bases and J 5 bases; bases outside gene matches: 6. CDR3 size: 16 residues. The CDR3 DNA reads as TGTGCCAGCAGCCCGGGCGGGACTAGCGGGGGGGAGACCCAGTACTTC. Translating gives CASSPGGTSGGETQYF.

The chain joins TRBV28 to TRBJ1-1, with TRBD1 identical over 8 bases. This CDR3 has 15 amino acids. Trimming removed 3 bases from V and 0 bases from J; junction bases left unmatched: 3. Germline V gene data show CDR1 as MDHEN and CDR2 as SYDVKM. Written as DNA, the CDR3 is TGTGCCAGCAGTTTTCCGGGACAGGTGAACACTGAAGCTTTCTTT. Protein sequence: CASSFPGQVNTEAFF. Supplemented by reference TRBV28 and TRBJ1-1, the full variable domain reads DVKVTQSSRYLVKRTGEKVFLECVQDMDHENMFWYRQDPGLGLRLIYFSYDVKMKEKGDIPEGYSVSREKKERFSLILESASTNQTSMYLCASSFPGQVNTEAFFGQGTRLTVV.

This clone was detected a few times. The rearrangement uses TRBV15 and TRBJ1-1; D not resolved. Deletions cut 0 bases from V and 3 bases from J, with 8 bases between. The V gene's germline CDR1 is LNHNV and CDR2 YYDKDF (reference sequence). The CDR3 is made up of 14 amino acids. The CDR3: CATSRDLRDTEAFF. The CDR3 region has the DNA TGTGCCACCAGCAGAGATCTACGGGACACTGAAGCTTTCTTT. Full variable domain (missing parts from reference TRBV15 and TRBJ1-1): DAMVIQNPRYQVTQFGKPVTLSCSQTLNHNVMYWYQQKSSQAPKLLFHYYDKDFNNEADTPDNFQSRRPNTSFCFLDIRSPGLGDTAMYLCATSRDLRDTEAFFGQGTRLTVV.

J is TRBJ2-7 and V is TRBV28, with D possibly matching TRBD2 (6 bases). The CDR3 covers 13 residues. Per the germline V gene, CDR1 is MDHEN and CDR2 is SYDVKM. Trimming left V 2 bases short and J 11 bases short, with 16 bases between. The CDR3 here is CASSLRAPKREYF. CDR3 DNA: TGTGCCAGCAGTTTACGGGCCCCCAAGCGGGAGTACTTC.

Here the CDR3 DNA reads TGTGCCAGCAGCTTAGGGAGTAGCGCGAACCAAGAGACCCAGTACTTC. It translates to CASSLGSSANQETQYF. The chain is built from TRBV7-6 and TRBJ2-5; D possibly corresponds to TRBD2 (5 bases). The V gene lost 1 base and the J gene lost 0 bases, with 12 bases spanning the gap. This CDR3 region has 16 residues. Germline V gives CDR1 SGHVS, CDR2 FNYEAQ.

V usage is TRBV15 and J usage is TRBJ2-5; unclear D gene. The V end lost 2 bases, the J end lost 5 bases, and 9 bases lay between the germline ends. This CDR3 has 13 amino acids. CDR1 is LNHNV, CDR2 YYDKDF, per germline (reference sequence). The DNA of the CDR3 is TGTGCCACCAGCAGACTCCGGTGGGAGACCCAGTACTTC. It yields the protein CATSRLRWETQYF.

The chain joins TRBV9 to TRBJ1-4, with 9 bases aligning to TRBD1. Germline CDR1 reads SGDLS; CDR2 reads YYNGEE. Trimming removed 3 bases from V and 0 bases from J; junction bases left unmatched: 9. CDR3 size: 18 residues. The CDR3 coding sequence is TGTGCCAGCAGCGCGGGACAGGGCGGAGTCGCAACTAATGAAAAACTGTTTTTT. Its translation is CASSAGQGGVATNEKLFF. Based on the CDR3 plus reference TRBV9 and TRBJ1-4, the full variable domain is DSGVTQTPKHLITATGQRVTLRCSPRSGDLSVYWYQQSLDQGLQFLIQYYNGEERAKGNILERFSAQQFPDLHSELNLSSLELGDSALYFCASSAGQGGVATNEKLFFGSGTQLSVL.

The V gene is TRBV5-1, the J gene TRBJ2-3, with D perhaps TRBD2 (6 bases). CDR1 SGHRS and CDR2 YFSETQ come from the germline V gene. The germline V and J ends were trimmed by 4 bases and 6 bases, with 9 bases remaining between them. The CDR3 loop spans 12 amino acids. For the CDR3, the DNA is TGCGCCAGCAGCCCACTAGCCGATACGCAGTATTTT. As protein: CASSPLADTQYF.

V is TRBV3-1 (or the pseudogene TRBV3-2) and J is TRBJ1-1, with 8 positions matching TRBD1. This CDR3 has 14 residues. Germline CDR1 reads LGHDT; CDR2 reads YNNKEL (reference sequence). J was trimmed by 0 bases and V by 7 bases; bases with no gene match: 4. The chain's CDR3 is CASNQGAVNTEAFF. The CDR3 nucleotides are TGTGCCAGCAACCAGGGGGCGGTGAACACTGAAGCTTTCTTT.

The chain couples TRBV4-1 to TRBJ1-1, with a weak D call TRBD1 (5 bases). The germline V gene has CDR1 MGHRA and CDR2 YSYEKL. This CDR3 is 16 amino acids long. V gave up 0 bases and J gave up 4 bases, with 15 bases separating them. CDR3 coding DNA: TGCGCCAGCAGCCAAGATTCCCGGGGGATGGGCACTGAAGCTTTCTTT. Translating gives CASSQDSRGMGTEAFF.

The chain joins TRBV7-8 to TRBJ1-2, with D possibly TRBD1 on 6 matching bases. Germline assignment: CDR1 SGHVS and CDR2 FQNEAQ. The V gene lost 4 bases and the J gene lost 8 bases, with 26 bases spanning the gap. The CDR3 has 17 residues. CDR3 sequence (DNA): TGTGCCAGCAGCTCGGCAGTATCAGGGGCGGTTATGAGGGGCTACACCTTC. Residues: CASSSAVSGAVMRGYTF. Based on the CDR3 plus reference TRBV7-8 and TRBJ1-2, the full variable domain is GAGVSQSPRYKVAKRGQDVALRCDPISGHVSLFWYQQALGQGPEFLTYFQNEAQLDKSGLPSDRFFAERPEGSVSTLKIQRTQQEDSAVYLCASSSAVSGAVMRGYTFGSGTRLTVV.

The V call is TRBV27, the J call TRBJ1-5, with unresolved D. This CDR3 is built from 15 residues. Germline values: CDR1 MNHEY, CDR2 SMNVEV (reference sequence). Trimming took 5 bases from V and 6 from J, leaving 17 bases between them. The CDR3 spells CASSPDMVSGQPQHF. CDR3 DNA: TGTGCCAGCAGTCCCGACATGGTGTCAGGTCAGCCCCAGCATTTT.

The chain recombines TRBV21-1 with TRBJ2-2; the table calls TRBD1, which could not be checked here. TRBV21-1 is classified as a pseudogene. The CDR3 runs 14 residues. CDR3 bases: TGTGCCAGCACTGACAGGGGAGGAACCGGGGAGCTGTTTTTT. Residues: CASTDRGGTGELFF.

Worth noting for this clone: A read error may explain this, as a much larger clone is one base away. The same CDR3 can be traced to other DNA sequences in this sample. The chain couples TRBV5-1 to TRBJ1-3; D possibly corresponds to TRBD1 (6 bases). Germline V lookup: CDR1 SGHRS, CDR2 YFSETQ. The CDR3 spans 15 residues. V lost 3 bases and J 0 bases, leaving 10 bases between the germline ends. The CDR3 DNA is TGCGCCAGCAGCTGGGAAGGGGGCTCTGGAAACACCATATATTTT. It specifies CASSWEGGSGNTIYF.

This clone has just one count. V usage is TRBV28 and J usage is TRBJ2-7; 9 bases map to TRBD1. CDR1 is MDHEN, CDR2 SYDVKM, per germline. The ends lost 5 bases at V and 3 bases at J; junction bases unmatched: 8. The CDR3 runs to 15 residues. CDR3 in DNA: TGTGCCAGCAGTCCGTCCGGGACAGGGATCTACGAGCAGTACTTC. Its protein is CASSPSGTGIYEQYF.

V usage is TRBV12-5 and J usage is TRBJ2-1, with 10 bases that match TRBD2. The CDR3 loop spans 18 amino acids. Trimming took 0 bases from V and 3 from J; bases not matched to a gene: 8. Germline V gives CDR1 LGHNT, CDR2 FRNRAP. The CDR3 DNA reads as TGTGCTAGTGGTTTGGTACAGCCCGGACTAGCGGTCTACAATGAGCAGTTCTTC. This gives the protein CASGLVQPGLAVYNEQFF.

This rearrangement joins TRBV5-1 to TRBJ1-5, with D possibly matching TRBD1 (6 bases). The CDR3 spans 14 residues. V lost 0 bases and J lost 6, with 10 bases in between. Germline V CDR1 and CDR2: SGHRS, YFSETQ. CDR3 in DNA: TGCGCCAGCAGCTTGGTAGGGGGTGCTCAGCCCCAGCATTTT. Its translation: CASSLVGGAQPQHF.

The sample holds one count of this clone. The rearrangement uses TRBV28 and TRBJ1-6; D is unresolved. This CDR3 is built from 16 residues. Germline CDR1 and CDR2: MDHEN and SYDVKM. V lost 2 bases to trimming and J lost 6 bases, with 14 bases between them. The CDR3 protein is CASSLLVLGSNSPLHF. DNA for the CDR3: TGTGCCAGCAGTTTACTAGTACTAGGGTCTAATTCACCCCTCCACTTT.

The rearrangement links TRBV9 to TRBJ1-3, with D uncertain. Germline V lookup: CDR1 SGDLS, CDR2 YYNGEE. Trimming took off 3 bases at V and 0 bases at J, with 7 bases between the two ends. CDR3 size: 14 residues. The CDR3: CASSGSSSGNTIYF. CDR3 nucleotide sequence: TGTGCCAGCAGCGGGTCCAGCTCTGGAAACACCATATATTTT.

This chain links TRBV19 with TRBJ1-1; D remains unclear. Germline lookup yields CDR1 LNHDA and CDR2 SQIVND (reference sequence). Trimming left V 7 bases short and J 1 base short, with 7 bases between. CDR3 length: 12 amino acids. The CDR3 nucleotides are TGTGCCAGTAAGGCAGGGAACACTGAAGCTTTCTTT. Translated, it gives CASKAGNTEAFF.

This chain joins TRBV28 and TRBJ2-5, with 7 bases that match TRBD2. The CDR3 runs to 13 residues. V lost 3 bases to trimming and J lost 5 bases; unmatched junction nucleotides: 3. Per germline, CDR1 MDHEN and CDR2 SYDVKM. CDR3 sequence (DNA): TGTGCCAGCAGTTTGACTAGCCGGGAGACCCAGTACTTC. As protein: CASSLTSRETQYF.

The V call is TRBV28, the J call TRBJ1-1; weak D call: TRBD1 (6 bases). Germline V gives CDR1 MDHEN, CDR2 SYDVKM. The CDR3 has 14 residues. Trimming left V 5 bases short and J 10 bases short, with 20 bases between. CDR3 amino acids: CASSQSLGRRGAFF. CDR3 bases: TGTGCCAGCAGTCAAAGCCTCGGGCGCAGGGGAGCTTTCTTT. The entire variable domain, with the rest obtained from reference TRBV28 and TRBJ1-1, is as follows: DVKVTQSSRYLVKRTGEKVFLECVQDMDHENMFWYRQDPGLGLRLIYFSYDVKMKEKGDIPEGYSVSREKKERFSLILESASTNQTSMYLCASSQSLGRRGAFFGQGTRLTVV.

The table lists this clone with a count of one. Here the CDR3 reads CAIKKRGLGDDEQYF. The CDR3 DNA reads TGTGCCATCAAGAAGCGGGGGTTAGGGGACGACGAGCAGTACTTC. The chain links TRBV10-3 to TRBJ2-7; 8 nucleotides agree with TRBD2. The CDR3 has 15 residues. V was pared by 7 bases and J by 5 bases, with 13 bases of the junction left unmatched. Germline loops: CDR1 ENHRY, CDR2 SYGVKD.

The chain carries TRBV4-3 and TRBJ2-3, with 10 bases fitting TRBD2. J lost 10 bases, V lost 4 bases, and 14 bases had no gene match. This CDR3 is built from 16 residues. Germline CDR1 LGHNA, CDR2 YSLEER. CDR3 sequence reads: CASSPDLAGAFMAQYF. CDR3 sequence (DNA): TGCGCCAGCAGCCCGGACCTAGCGGGAGCTTTCATGGCGCAGTATTTT.

V and J are TRBV11-3 and TRBJ1-3, with 12 bases lining up with TRBD1. Germline values: CDR1 SGHNT, CDR2 YENEEA. The length of the CDR3 is 15 residues. V lost 3 bases to trimming and J lost 5 bases; unmatched junction nucleotides: 2. The CDR3: CASSFGTGGRNTIYF. In DNA form, the CDR3 reads TGTGCCAGCAGCTTCGGGACAGGGGGCCGAAACACCATATATTTT.

This chain uses TRBV6-1 with TRBJ2-3, with D tentatively TRBD1 (7 bases). Trimming took 1 base from V and 3 from J, leaving 11 bases between them. This CDR3 region has 15 residues. Germline V gene data show CDR1 as MNHNS and CDR2 as SASEGT. The CDR3 spells CASSEESGGTDTQYF. CDR3 coding DNA: TGTGCCAGCAGTGAAGAGTCAGGGGGGACAGATACGCAGTATTTT.

This clone occurred a few times. V gene TRBV5-1 combines with J gene TRBJ2-1, with TRBD1 as a possible D gene (6 bases). The CDR3 covers 19 residues. Germline V gives CDR1 SGHRS, CDR2 YFSETQ. With 1 base removed from V and 12 bases from J, the gap between germline ends came to 32 bases. The CDR3 bases are TGCGCCAGCAGCTTGACGGAGGTGATTCTATGGTCTTCGGGACATTTGCAGTTCTTC. Translated, it gives CASSLTEVILWSSGHLQFF. Supplemented by reference TRBV5-1 and TRBJ2-1, the full variable domain reads KAGVTQTPRYLIKTRGQQVTLSCSPISGHRSVSWYQQTPGQGLQFLFEYFSETQRNKGNFPGRFSGRQFSNSRSEMNVSTLELGDSALYLCASSLTEVILWSSGHLQFFGPGTRLTVL.

V gene TRBV7-2 combines with J gene TRBJ2-3, with TRBD2 matching 10 bases. The length of the CDR3 is 15 residues. The trim removed 9 bases at V and 1 base at J, leaving 7 bases unmatched. Germline assignment: CDR1 SGHTA and CDR2 FQGNSA. The CDR3 bases are TGTGCCAGTTCATTTGGACTAGCGGGCACAGATACGCAGTATTTT. Translated, it gives CASSFGLAGTDTQYF.

This clone appeared a few times. V usage is TRBV7-9 and J usage is TRBJ2-1; 7 nucleotides match TRBD1. Germline assignment: CDR1 SEHNR and CDR2 FQNEAQ (reference sequence). Trimming at V came to 6 bases and at J to 11 bases, leaving 4 bases not matched to a gene. This CDR3 comprises 11 residues. DNA of the CDR3: TGTGCCAGCAGTCGACAGGGTAAGCAGTTCTTC. Translated, it gives CASSRQGKQFF.